This T cell receptor beta chain stems from a study of CD4+ T cells in melanoma. In its sample, this clone was seen a few times. Only in-frame clones appear in the TCRdb table, and some are missing; sequencing was by immunoSEQ multiplex PCR. This sample has 50,000 to 60,000 clones, with about 70% found just once. The CDR3 runs to 12 residues. Per germline, CDR1 LNHDA and CDR2 SQIVND (reference sequence). V was cut by 3 bases and J by 5 bases, with 7 bases left in between. This receptor was taken from a human donor with melanoma. This rearrangement joins TRBV19 to TRBJ1-1, with D uncertain. The sequencing sample was made of tumor tissue. The CDR3 coding sequence is TGTGCCAGTAGTATGGGGTTAACTGAAGCTTTCTTT. It is translated as CASSMGLTEAFF.